Presented here are 24 T cell receptor beta chains from one specimen sequenced in a study of blood T cells in healthy people across ages (dated by TCRdb to the mid-2010s). Preparation of the library involved 5' RACE. Sequencer: Illumina HiSeq 2500. The second PCR ran for about 6 to 11 cycles and used a J-beta primer mix along with a sample-barcoded 5' primer. TCRdb reanalyzed the raw reads on its own, using fastp at Q25 for trimming and MiXCR for clone calling, and kept in-frame beta chains. Each entry is one CDR3 protein sequence, shown with its most common DNA and genes. This sample has 1.6 million or so distinct CDR3 sequences in its table, and 30% to 35% of those were observed once. About 10% of the sample is in the top ten clones. The sequenced material came from blood. All receptors come from a woman aged 25-40 years in good health.

The chain couples TRBV11-2 to TRBJ2-5; D gene ambiguous. CDR1 is SGHAT, CDR2 FQNNGV, per germline. This CDR3 region has 15 residues. Trimming stripped 1 base from V and 2 bases from J, with 11 bases between. CDR3 sequence: CASSLVRVAQETQYF. DNA of the CDR3: TGTGCCAGCAGCTTAGTACGGGTGGCTCAAGAGACCCAGTACTTC.

This clonotype was observed many times. This rearrangement joins TRBV14 to TRBJ2-5; D remains ambiguous. Germline V gives CDR1 SGHDN, CDR2 FVKESK. Trimming shortened V by 2 bases and J by 0 bases, and 10 bases separated the two germline ends. This CDR3 is 15 amino acids long. In DNA form, the CDR3 reads TGTGCCAGCAGCCAAATTCCGGGTAACCAAGAGACCCAGTACTTC. As protein: CASSQIPGNQETQYF.

This chain joins TRBV20-1 and TRBJ2-7; 8 bases line up with TRBD2. The CDR3 covers 15 residues. J lost 1 base, V lost 1 base, and 6 bases had no gene match. Germline V lookup: CDR1 DFQATT, CDR2 SNEGSKA (reference sequence). As DNA, the CDR3 is TGCAGTGCTAGAGTAGGTCCTAGCGGGTCCTACGAGCAGTACTTC. Its translation: CSARVGPSGSYEQYF.

The chain employs TRBV5-1 and TRBJ1-5; D may be TRBD1 (6 bases). This CDR3 has 15 amino acids. Germline CDR1 and CDR2: SGHRS and YFSETQ. V was pared by 4 bases and J by 5 bases, with 16 bases between. The chain's CDR3 is CASSLLGGADQPQHF. For the CDR3, the DNA is TGCGCCAGCAGCCTATTAGGGGGGGCTGATCAGCCCCAGCATTTT.

The chain joins TRBV27 to TRBJ2-2, with D hard to call. Germline CDR1 reads MNHEY; CDR2 reads SMNVEV (reference sequence). The V end was cut by 3 bases, the J end by 1 base, with 9 bases between. The CDR3 has 15 amino acids. DNA for the CDR3: TGTGCCAGCAGTTTGGGTTGGCGGAACACCGGGGAGCTGTTTTTT. Encoded protein: CASSLGWRNTGELFF.

The rearrangement uses TRBV5-6 and TRBJ2-3; D gene unclear. Trimming left V 4 bases short and J 1 base short, with 13 bases between. The CDR3 runs 15 residues. Germline V lookup: CDR1 SGHDT, CDR2 YYEEEE. CDR3 nucleotide sequence: TGTGCCAGCAGCACCCGCCCTTTAGGCACAGATACGCAGTATTTT. Translation: CASSTRPLGTDTQYF.

The chain links TRBV23-1 to TRBJ2-1; D remains ambiguous. TRBV23-1 carries the ORF label, with uncertain function. The CDR3 has 18 amino acids. The V and J ends lost 0 bases and 1 base respectively, with 16 bases between them. CDR3 region: CASSQSSPALRSYNEQFF. The DNA of the CDR3 is TGCGCCAGCAGTCAATCTAGCCCAGCCTTGAGGTCCTACAATGAGCAGTTCTTC.

This clonotype was seen only a few times. This chain joins TRBV6-2 or TRBV6-3 and TRBJ1-1; the D gene is possibly TRBD1 (6 bases). V was pared by 4 bases and J by 6 bases, with 18 bases between. The CDR3 consists of 15 residues. CDR1 is MNHEY, CDR2 SVGEGT, per germline. The CDR3 DNA reads as TGTGCCAGCAGTTTATTCCCACAGGGAGGGGCTGAAGCTTTCTTT. It translates to CASSLFPQGGAEAFF.

On this clonotype itself: It may be a read error: a sequence one base away is much more abundant. V gene TRBV29-1 combines with J gene TRBJ2-1; the D is unclear. CDR1 is SQVTM, CDR2 ANQGSEA, per germline. Between the trimmed V and J ends, which lost 8 bases and 3 bases, there was a span of 8 bases. This CDR3 is 11 amino acids long. The CDR3 sequence: CSILLYNEQFF. CDR3 nucleotide sequence: TGCAGCATTCTCCTCTACAATGAGCAGTTCTTC.

This clonotype was observed once. The chain employs TRBV3-1 and TRBJ2-5; D call uncertain. Judging by the DNA end, TRBJ2-7 fits better; the J call may be wrong. CDR1 and CDR2 from the germline V gene are LGHDT and YNNKEL (reference sequence). CDR3 length equals 14 residues. The CDR3 region is CASSQERLIYEQYF. The DNA of the CDR3 is TGTGCCAGCAGCCAAGAAAGGCTTATCTACGAGCAGTACTTC.

The chain recombines TRBV3-1 with TRBJ2-7; D might be TRBD1 (6 bases). V lost 0 bases and J lost 4, with 16 bases in between. This CDR3 has 16 amino acids. Germline values: CDR1 LGHDT, CDR2 YNNKEL (reference sequence). CDR3 coding DNA: TGTGCCAGCAGCCAAGACGTGGGGGCTAGACTGTACGAGCAGTACTTC. Its protein product is CASSQDVGARLYEQYF.

This clonotype was counted a single time. A read error may account for a junction end that differs from germline. The rearrangement uses TRBV20-1 and TRBJ2-1, with 9 positions matching TRBD2. Looked up from germline, CDR1 is DFQATT and CDR2 is SNEGSKA (reference sequence). The CDR3 is 14 residues long. DNA of the CDR3: TGCAGTGCAGGGGGCGGGAGGGCCCTCAATAAGCAGTTCTTC. This codes for CSAGGGRALNKQFF.

The V gene is TRBV29-1, the J gene TRBJ1-1; TRBD1 matches 7 bases. V gave up 7 bases and J gave up 4 bases; unmatched junction bases: 6. From germline, CDR1 is SQVTM and CDR2 ANQGSEA. The CDR3 runs 12 residues. CDR3 sequence: CSAVRQGTEAFF. The CDR3 DNA follows: TGCAGCGCTGTAAGACAGGGCACTGAAGCTTTCTTT.

This clonotype was found a few times. The genes are TRBV6-1 and TRBJ1-2; 9 positions agree with TRBD1. V dropped 2 bases and J dropped 4; count of bases not matched to a gene: 2. Germline V gene lookup returns CDR1 MNHNS and CDR2 SASEGT. The CDR3 is 14 amino acids. The CDR3 is CASSEPDRGYGYTF. CDR3 DNA: TGTGCCAGCAGTGAACCGGACAGGGGCTATGGCTACACCTTC.

The V call is TRBV3-1, the J call TRBJ2-7; 10 positions agree with TRBD2. The CDR3 extends over 18 amino acids. J gave up 1 base and V 0 bases, and 9 bases lay outside the gene matches. The germline V gene has CDR1 LGHDT and CDR2 YNNKEL (reference sequence). The CDR3 loop is CASSQDLRTSGDSYEQYF. The CDR3 DNA reads as TGTGCCAGCAGCCAAGATCTAAGGACTAGCGGAGATTCCTACGAGCAGTACTTC.

The chain combines TRBV2 with TRBJ2-1; 8 bases line up with TRBD2. Per germline, CDR1 SNHLY and CDR2 FYNNEI. V lost 5 bases and J lost 2; bases outside the gene matches: 5. CDR3 size: 15 residues. The CDR3, as DNA: TGTGCCAGCAGTACGCGGGAGGAAGCCTACAATGAGCAGTTCTTC. It translates to CASSTREEAYNEQFF.

As for this clonotype: The junction departs from germline at one end; a sequencing error may be responsible. This sequence joins TRBV10-2 and TRBJ2-7, with TRBD2 as a possible D gene (7 bases). The germline CDR1 and CDR2 sequences are WSHSY and SAAADI. The CDR3 extends over 14 amino acids. The CDR3 loop reads CATTGTTGDYEQYF. Written as DNA, the CDR3 is TGCGCCACCACCGGGACAACGGGGGACTACGAGCAGTACTTT.

This clonotype was found a few times. The V call is TRBV7-9, the J call TRBJ2-7, with a weak D call TRBD1 (5 bases). The CDR3 sequence is 13 residues long. Deletions cut 5 bases from V and 3 bases from J, with 11 bases between. CDR1 is SEHNR, CDR2 FQNEAQ, per germline (reference sequence). CDR3 DNA: TGTGCCAGCAGCGCGGACAATTACTACGAGCAGTACTTC. This gives the protein CASSADNYYEQYF.

The V gene is TRBV30, the J gene TRBJ2-7; tentative D call: TRBD1 (5 bases). CDR3 length equals 14 residues. CDR1 and CDR2 (germline): GTSNPN, SVGIG (reference sequence). The V end lost 0 bases, the J end lost 3 bases, and 12 bases lay between the germline ends. The CDR3: CAWSVLIGHYEQYF. CDR3 coding DNA: TGTGCCTGGAGTGTATTGATAGGACACTACGAGCAGTACTTC. Based on the CDR3 plus reference TRBV30 and TRBJ2-7, the full variable domain is SQTIHQWPATLVQPVGSPLSLECTVEGTSNPNLYWYRQAAGRGLQLLFYSVGIGQISSEVPQNLSASRPQDRQFILSSKKLLLSDSGFYLCAWSVLIGHYEQYFGPGTRLTVT.

The genes are TRBV7-3 and TRBJ2-1; 10 nucleotides line up with TRBD2. The CDR3 extends over 14 amino acids. Trimming took 5 bases from V and 7 from J; bases not matched to a gene: 5. Germline V gene sequence: CDR1 SGHTA, CDR2 FQGTGA. This CDR3 reads CASSPLAGENEQFF. DNA for the CDR3: TGTGCCAGCAGCCCCCTAGCGGGAGAGAATGAGCAGTTCTTC. Together with reference TRBV7-3 and TRBJ2-1, the CDR3 gives the full variable domain: GAGVSQTPSNKVTEKGKYVELRCDPISGHTALYWYRQSLGQGPEFLIYFQGTGAADDSGLPNDRFFAVRPEGSVSTLKIQRTERGDSAVYLCASSPLAGENEQFFGPGTRLTVL.

The chain links TRBV15 to TRBJ1-2; perhaps TRBD1 as D (6 bases). The CDR3 covers 17 residues. The V gene's germline CDR1 is LNHNV and CDR2 YYDKDF (reference sequence). V lost 3 bases and J lost 0, with 17 bases in between. The CDR3 protein is CATSRWASGTSNYGYTF. The CDR3 DNA reads as TGTGCCACCAGCAGGTGGGCCTCGGGGACATCTAACTATGGCTACACCTTC. The whole variable domain, filled in from reference TRBV15 and TRBJ1-2, reads DAMVIQNPRYQVTQFGKPVTLSCSQTLNHNVMYWYQQKSSQAPKLLFHYYDKDFNNEADTPDNFQSRRPNTSFCFLDIRSPGLGDTAMYLCATSRWASGTSNYGYTFGSGTRLTVV.

The J gene is TRBJ2-2, the V gene TRBV20-1, with D uncertain. The CDR3 sequence is 18 residues long. V gave up 0 bases and J gave up 3 bases, with 20 bases separating them. Germline values: CDR1 DFQATT, CDR2 SNEGSKA (reference sequence). CDR3: CSARDSPGERRDTGELFF. CDR3 in DNA: TGCAGTGCTAGAGATTCCCCAGGCGAGCGAAGGGACACCGGGGAGCTGTTTTTT.

This clonotype was detected only a few times. V and J are TRBV30 and TRBJ2-7; 12 nucleotides align to TRBD2. Germline V gene data show CDR1 as GTSNPN and CDR2 as SVGIG (reference sequence). This CDR3 comprises 14 residues. V was clipped by 0 bases and J by 3 bases; unmatched bases: 0. The CDR3 coding sequence is TGTGCCTGGAGTGTACTAGCGGGAGGCTACGAGCAGTACTTC. This sequence encodes CAWSVLAGGYEQYF.

The rearrangement joins TRBV10-3 to TRBJ2-3; 12 bases map to TRBD2. V shed 1 base, J shed 2 bases, and the junction held 7 bases outside the gene matches. This CDR3 comprises 18 residues. The germline V gene has CDR1 ENHRY and CDR2 SYGVKD. Here the CDR3 reads CAISEYRLAGDYTDTQYF. Written as DNA, the CDR3 is TGTGCCATCAGTGAGTATCGACTAGCGGGGGACTACACAGATACGCAGTATTTT.